One and the same sample provided the 20 T cell receptor beta chains below, sequenced in a study of T cell repertoires in cytomegalovirus infection. MiXCR, run by TCRdb on the reads, gives a single entry per CDR3 protein. The sample carries approximately 400,000 distinct CDR3 sequences, approximately 31% recorded once. The sample was PBMCs. Source of these receptors: a human donor in good health (CMV status not recorded). Some clones in this sample may be carry-over from other donors' samples.

The V and J genes are TRBV7-2 and TRBJ1-2; 9 nucleotides align to TRBD1. V gave up 5 bases and J gave up 4 bases; unmatched junction bases: 14. There are 17 residues in the CDR3. Germline values: CDR1 SGHTA, CDR2 FQGNSA. The CDR3 is CASSDRDRAPLVYGYTF. CDR3 coding DNA: TGTGCCAGCAGCGACCGGGACAGGGCCCCTTTGGTCTATGGCTACACCTTC.

This clonotype was counted ten times or more. The V call is TRBV6-1, the J call TRBJ1-5; D unclear. The CDR3 extends over 15 amino acids. CDR1 and CDR2 (germline): MNHNS, SASEGT. Trimming removed 8 bases from V and 2 bases from J, with 16 bases in between. CDR3 nucleotides: TGTGCCAGCGGCGAAGGGTACGGGGGCAATCAGCCCCAGCATTTT. The encoded protein is CASGEGYGGNQPQHF.

This chain joins TRBV5-1 and TRBJ2-6, with D possibly being TRBD1 (6 bases). V was trimmed by 4 bases and J by 4 bases, leaving 12 bases between them. This CDR3 is 15 amino acids long. Germline CDR1 reads SGHRS; CDR2 reads YFSETQ. The CDR3 here is CASSPSGVGANVLTF. Here the CDR3 DNA reads TGCGCCAGCAGCCCCTCAGGGGTGGGGGCCAACGTCCTGACTTTC.

J is TRBJ1-2 and V is TRBV29-1, with 7 bases matching TRBD1. With V trimmed by 7 bases and J by 3 bases, 8 bases remained unmatched. Per germline, CDR1 SQVTM and CDR2 ANQGSEA. The CDR3 is 13 residues long. CDR3 region: CSARDRVDYGYTF. In DNA form, the CDR3 reads TGCAGCGCCAGAGACAGGGTGGACTATGGCTACACCTTC.

This clonotype turned up a few times. The CDR3, as DNA: TGTGCCAGCAGTTCTACCCTACGGGTAGATACGCAGTATTTT. As protein: CASSSTLRVDTQYF. This rearrangement joins TRBV28 to TRBJ2-3; D call uncertain. Germline-derived CDR1 and CDR2 are MDHEN and SYDVKM. V shed 4 bases and J shed 5 bases, with 13 bases lying between them. CDR3 length equals 14 residues.

The chain employs TRBV6-8 and TRBJ2-5, with D perhaps TRBD2 (5 bases). The CDR3 is 16 residues long. The germline V and J ends were trimmed by 0 bases and 10 bases, with 21 bases remaining between them. Germline-derived CDR1 and CDR2 are MNHGY and SAAAGT. CDR3 protein: CASSYSRPDSSTSQYF. DNA of the CDR3: TGTGCCAGCAGTTACTCGAGACCGGACTCCTCGACGAGCCAGTACTTC.

The chain combines TRBV5-1 with TRBJ1-2, with 7 nucleotides matching TRBD1. Germline V CDR1 and CDR2: SGHRS, YFSETQ. This CDR3 comprises 17 residues. V lost 4 bases to trimming and J lost 3 bases; unmatched junction nucleotides: 15. The CDR3 nucleotides read TGCGCCAGCAGCCACGACAGGGTCGGTCCGTCGGACTATGGCTACACCTTC. This translates into CASSHDRVGPSDYGYTF.

This clonotype appeared a few times. The chain is built from TRBV12-3 or TRBV12-4 and TRBJ1-1; 8 bases map to TRBD1. This CDR3 has 15 residues. Unmatched junction bases numbered 5, after V lost 5 bases and J lost 0 bases. CDR3 sequence reads: CASSTQGQVNTEAFF. The CDR3 bases are TGTGCCAGCAGTACCCAGGGACAGGTGAACACTGAAGCTTTCTTT.

This clonotype was observed many times. The chain combines TRBV19 with TRBJ1-1; D not resolved. CDR3 length equals 11 residues. Germline loops: CDR1 LNHDA, CDR2 SQIVND (reference sequence). Trimming removed 3 bases from V and 7 bases from J, with 6 bases in between. CDR3 DNA sequence: TGTGCCAGTAGTATTTTTAATGAAGCTTTCTTT. The encoded protein is CASSIFNEAFF.

The chain uses TRBV29-1 and TRBJ2-7; no definite D call. The CDR3 extends over 13 amino acids. Germline V gene sequence: CDR1 SQVTM, CDR2 ANQGSEA. Trimming left V 4 bases short and J 0 bases short, with 10 bases between. In nucleotides, the CDR3 is TGCAGCGTTGGACACCGAGACTCCTACGAGCAGTACTTC. Protein sequence: CSVGHRDSYEQYF.

This clonotype has a handful of counts. The V and J genes are TRBV7-3 and TRBJ1-3; perhaps TRBD1 as D (5 bases). The V gene's germline CDR1 is SGHTA and CDR2 FQGTGA. V lost 9 bases to trimming and J lost 0 bases, with 15 bases between them. The CDR3 covers 15 residues. The DNA for the CDR3 is TGTGCCAGTACTCAGGACATGGGCTCTGGAAACACCATATATTTT. This codes for CASTQDMGSGNTIYF.

In this sample, this clonotype turned up many times. The V call is TRBV6-5, the J call TRBJ1-5; D is uncertain. Germline V CDR1 and CDR2: MNHEY, SVGAGI. Trimming left V 0 bases short and J 6 bases short, with 12 bases between. CDR3 length: 15 amino acids. CDR3 loop: CASSYSIGPGQPQHF. In nucleotides, the CDR3 is TGTGCCAGCAGTTACTCGATAGGTCCGGGTCAGCCCCAGCATTTT.

The genes are TRBV4-1 and TRBJ2-5; D gene unclear. Germline CDR1 is MGHRA and CDR2 is YSYEKL. The CDR3 is 14 amino acids. Trimming removed 0 bases at V and 2 bases at J, with 7 bases between. As DNA, the CDR3 is TGCGCCAGCAGCCAAGATAGGTCGCAAGAGACCCAGTACTTC. Protein sequence: CASSQDRSQETQYF.

The chain uses TRBV2 and TRBJ2-7, with D possibly being TRBD2 (6 bases). V gave up 7 bases and J gave up 2 bases, with 15 bases separating them. The V gene's germline CDR1 is SNHLY and CDR2 FYNNEI. There are 14 residues in the CDR3. The CDR3: CASKLGTDPYEQYF. The CDR3 DNA reads TGTGCCAGCAAGCTCGGGACTGACCCCTACGAGCAGTACTTC.

This clonotype is a singleton in its sample. V is TRBV7-6 and J is TRBJ2-4, with 7 bases identical to TRBD1. Germline trimming cut 4 bases from V and 0 bases from J; bases unmatched to any gene: 9. The CDR3 loop spans 17 amino acids. CDR1 and CDR2 from the germline V gene are SGHVS and FNYEAQ. This chain's CDR3 is CASSYITGQKAKNIQYF. The CDR3 region has the DNA TGTGCCAGCAGCTACATCACGGGACAGAAAGCCAAAAACATTCAGTACTTC.

Here the CDR3 reads CAIRPRRNNSPLHF. The CDR3 DNA is TGTGCCATTAGACCCAGACGGAATAATTCACCCCTCCACTTT. The V and J genes are TRBV19 and TRBJ1-6; no reliable D call. This CDR3 is built from 14 residues. Germline-derived CDR1 and CDR2 are LNHDA and SQIVND (reference sequence). The ends were cut back, 10 bases at V and 5 bases at J, with 15 bases in the middle.

In its sample, this clonotype was seen a few times. The rearrangement joins TRBV2 to TRBJ2-3, with 7 bases matching TRBD2. Trimming took 7 bases from V and 0 from J; bases not matched to a gene: 4. The CDR3 runs to 14 residues. Germline CDR1 is SNHLY and CDR2 is FYNNEI. The CDR3 is CASNEAGSTDTQYF. As DNA, the CDR3 is TGTGCCAGCAACGAAGCGGGGAGCACAGATACGCAGTATTTT.

In its sample, this clonotype was seen many times. V is TRBV4-1 and J is TRBJ1-6; no reliable D call. CDR3 length: 16 residues. Per the germline V gene, CDR1 is MGHRA and CDR2 is YSYEKL. V lost 4 bases and J lost 2, with 12 bases in between. The CDR3 is CASSLKSTAYNSPLHF. The CDR3 bases are TGCGCCAGCAGCCTAAAGTCTACGGCCTATAATTCACCCCTCCACTTT.

V is TRBV3-1 and J is TRBJ2-1; 10 bases match TRBD1. Germline assignment: CDR1 LGHDT and CDR2 YNNKEL (reference sequence). The length of the CDR3 is 15 residues. V lost 4 bases to trimming and J lost 8 bases; unmatched junction nucleotides: 8. CDR3 loop: CASSPIRTGGYEQFF. CDR3 in DNA: TGTGCCAGCAGCCCCATCAGGACAGGGGGTTATGAGCAGTTCTTC.

This clonotype was found many times. This chain uses TRBV28 with TRBJ2-7; the D gene is possibly TRBD2 (5 bases). The germline gives CDR1 MDHEN, CDR2 SYDVKM. CDR3 size: 15 residues. Trimming removed 10 bases at V and 2 bases at J, with 21 bases between. Here the CDR3 DNA reads TGTGCCAACACTTTACGTACCAGCGGCCCCTACGAGCAGTACTTC. Translating gives CANTLRTSGPYEQYF.